The 15 T cell receptor beta chains below all came from one sample that was sequenced in a study of CD8 T cells in ankylosing spondylitis. From the 5' RACE reads, TCRdb called clonotypes with MiXCR, one entry per CDR3 protein. Altogether about 190,000 distinct CDR3 sequences are present, 10% to 15% being singletons, with the ten largest covering approximately 11%. Sequenced: blood, either unsorted or a sorted T cell fraction (not recorded which). These receptor sequences come from a female donor with ankylosing spondylitis or in good health (not recorded which).

This clonotype was seen only a few times. The chain's CDR3 is CASSVVALTDTQYF. CDR3 in DNA: TGTGCCAGCAGCGTCGTGGCACTCACAGATACGCAGTATTTT. The V call is TRBV9, the J call TRBJ2-3; D remains unclear. The V end lost 2 bases, the J end lost 2 bases, and 9 bases lay between the germline ends. CDR1 and CDR2 from the germline V gene are SGDLS and YYNGEE. The CDR3 is made up of 14 amino acids.

This clonotype was observed at least ten times. The chain is built from TRBV4-3 and TRBJ2-7, with D possibly TRBD2 on 6 matching bases. The CDR3 contains 16 residues. The germline V gene encodes CDR1 LGHNA and CDR2 YSLEER. Trimming removed 0 bases at V and 4 bases at J, with 16 bases between. The CDR3 DNA reads TGCGCCAGCAGCCAAGAAATACTAGCTTCTCTATACGAGCAGTACTTC. Protein: CASSQEILASLYEQYF.

A few counts support this clonotype. This sequence joins TRBV7-2 and TRBJ2-1; 10 bases align to TRBD2. V gave up 3 bases and J gave up 5 bases; unmatched junction bases: 10. This CDR3 has 17 residues. The germline V gene has CDR1 SGHTA and CDR2 FQGNSA. The CDR3: CASSLGGSGRSNNEQFF. CDR3 coding DNA: TGTGCCAGCAGCTTGGGAGGTAGCGGGAGGTCAAACAATGAGCAGTTCTTC.

This clonotype was found a few times. V is TRBV7-2 and J is TRBJ2-7, with D possibly matching TRBD2 (6 bases). The germline CDR1 and CDR2 sequences are SGHTA and FQGNSA. V shed 1 base and J shed 5 bases, with 18 bases lying between them. The CDR3 totals 16 residues. The CDR3 sequence: CASSLVPPRGGNEQYF. CDR3 DNA sequence: TGTGCCAGCAGCTTAGTGCCTCCAAGGGGAGGCAACGAGCAGTACTTC.

This clonotype was observed at least ten times. This sequence joins TRBV19 and TRBJ1-2; the D gene is possibly TRBD1 (5 bases). CDR1 LNHDA and CDR2 SQIVND come from the germline V gene (reference sequence). The CDR3 extends over 17 amino acids. Trimming left V 7 bases short and J 5 bases short, with 26 bases between. In nucleotides, the CDR3 is TGTGCCAGTAACCCGGTTGGGGCCTCCGACAGAAATTATGGCTACACCTTC. Translated: CASNPVGASDRNYGYTF.

This sequence joins TRBV7-2 and TRBJ2-7, with 9 nucleotides matching TRBD2. Germline lookup yields CDR1 SGHTA and CDR2 FQGNSA. V trimming: 2 bases; J trimming: 0 bases; junction bases outside the gene matches: 5. CDR3 length: 16 residues. CDR3 DNA sequence: TGTGCCAGCAGCTTATCCCTAGCGGGGCCCTCCTACGAGCAGTACTTC. Its translation: CASSLSLAGPSYEQYF.

At least ten counts were recorded for this clonotype. The V and J genes are TRBV7-2 and TRBJ1-5; 10 bases align to TRBD1. The germline gives CDR1 SGHTA, CDR2 FQGNSA. CDR3 length: 17 amino acids. The junction had 10 bases not matched to a gene; V was cut back by 5 bases and J by 3 bases. This chain's CDR3 is CASSHLSGTGVNQPQHF. CDR3 bases: TGTGCCAGCAGCCATCTCTCCGGGACAGGGGTCAATCAGCCCCAGCATTTT.

This chain uses TRBV11-2 with TRBJ2-1, with 9 bases fitting TRBD2. Germline CDR1 is SGHAT and CDR2 is FQNNGV. The CDR3 totals 15 residues. J was trimmed by 4 bases and V by 3 bases; bases with no gene match: 4. CDR3 bases: TGTGCCAGCAGCTTTCGGCTAGCGGGATACAATGAGCAGTTCTTC. Protein product: CASSFRLAGYNEQFF.

The chain links TRBV7-2 to TRBJ1-1, with a tentative D call TRBD1 (6 bases). The CDR3 runs to 13 residues. Germline V lookup: CDR1 SGHTA, CDR2 FQGNSA. V lost 1 base and J 10 bases, leaving 13 bases between the germline ends. CDR3 residues: CASSLGRGAGAFF. CDR3 sequence (DNA): TGTGCCAGCAGCTTAGGTCGGGGGGCGGGAGCTTTCTTT.

This clonotype was picked up many times. The chain recombines TRBV7-2 with TRBJ1-6; 7 nucleotides line up with TRBD1. Germline CDR1 and CDR2: SGHTA and FQGNSA. Trimming at V came to 2 bases and at J to 6 bases, leaving 4 bases not matched to a gene. The CDR3 is 15 amino acids. For the CDR3, the DNA is TGTGCCAGCAGCTTATCGACAGGGCTTAATTCACCCCTCCACTTT. It translates to CASSLSTGLNSPLHF.

This clonotype was counted a few times. V and J are TRBV7-9 and TRBJ2-5; D unresolved. Deletions cut 4 bases from V and 5 bases from J, with 8 bases between. Germline values: CDR1 SEHNR, CDR2 FQNEAQ (reference sequence). The CDR3 contains 12 residues. The CDR3 nucleotides read TGTGCCAGCAGCTCTACATGGGAGACCCAGTACTTC. Translating gives CASSSTWETQYF.

This clonotype came up a few times. The chain couples TRBV19 to TRBJ1-1; the D is unclear. Trimming removed 7 bases from V and 4 bases from J, with 10 bases in between. CDR1 and CDR2 from the germline V gene are LNHDA and SQIVND (reference sequence). CDR3 length: 12 residues. CDR3 residues: CASKEVTTEAFF. CDR3 nucleotide sequence: TGTGCCAGTAAGGAAGTGACCACTGAAGCTTTCTTT.

V gene TRBV4-1 combines with J gene TRBJ1-2; a possible D gene is TRBD1 (5 bases). The V end was cut by 4 bases, the J end by 3 bases, with 27 bases between. The CDR3 has 19 residues. CDR1 is MGHRA, CDR2 YSYEKL, per germline. The DNA of the CDR3 is TGCGCCAGCAGCCCCGGACTCGGGGCAGGGCCCTCTAAGGACTATGGCTACACCTTC. Translation gives CASSPGLGAGPSKDYGYTF.

There are a few counts of this clonotype. This clone may be a read error of a much larger clone one base away. The chain carries TRBV6-5 and TRBJ1-3; D is uncertain. The germline V gene has CDR1 MNHEY and CDR2 SVGAGI. This CDR3 has 17 residues. The CDR3 bases are TGTGCCAGCAGTTACACTGTGTTTCCGTTCTCTGGAACCACCATATATTTT. This translates into CASSYTVFPFSGTTIYF.

This clonotype was seen repeatedly, ten times or more. The gene calls are TRBV30 and TRBJ2-5, with D hard to call. Trimming took off 4 bases at V and 5 bases at J, with 11 bases between the two ends. Germline-derived CDR1 and CDR2 are GTSNPN and SVGIG (reference sequence). The length of the CDR3 is 12 residues. The CDR3 loop is CAWNTLGETQYF. CDR3 coding DNA: TGTGCCTGGAACACCCTGGGGGAGACCCAGTACTTC.